A selection of T cell receptor beta chains follows, all from one sample in a study of T-cell reconstitution after alpha-beta-depleted transplantation in children. TCRdb passed the PCR reads through MiXCR, listing each CDR3 protein once. The table includes about a million distinct CDR3 sequences, 25% to 35% detected once. The sequencing here drew on PBMCs, mostly from graft donor cells, taken 360 days after TCRalphabeta/CD19-depleted stem cell transplant. The receptors here all came from a boy under two years old who had a stem cell transplant for SCID, so the T cells may come from the graft donor. The CDR3 runs from the conserved cysteine through the conserved F or W. D genes are given only for firm matches. The size entry is marked missing in some rows and otherwise reads once, few, many or a size class.

16	TRBV5-6	TRBJ2-5	.	.	CASSLARADGAETQYF	TGTGCCAGCAGCTTGGCCCGAGCCGACGGCGCAGAGACCCAGTACTTC
15	TRBV4-2	TRBJ2-7	.	TRBD1	CASSQGSRGGNEQYF	TGTGCCAGCAGCCAAGGGTCTAGAGGGGGCAACGAGCAGTACTTC
16	TRBV5-1	TRBJ2-3	.	.	CASSLVYRPSTDTQYF	TGCGCCAGCAGCTTGGTTTACCGCCCCAGCACAGATACGCAGTATTTT
14	TRBV18	TRBJ2-3	.	.	CASSLQGIADTQYF	TGTGCCAGCTCACTACAGGGTATTGCGGATACGCAGTATTTT
13	TRBV12-3/TRBV12-4	TRBJ1-2	few	.	CASTQTANYGYTF	TGTGCCAGCACTCAGACAGCTAACTATGGCTACACCTTC
16	TRBV7-3	TRBJ2-1	few	TRBD2	CASSLLAGGIINEQFF	TGTGCCAGCAGCTTACTGGCGGGGGGTATTATAAATGAGCAGTTCTTC
16	TRBV5-1	TRBJ1-3	.	TRBD1	CASSSWTGVAGNTIYF	TGCGCCAGCAGCTCTTGGACAGGGGTTGCTGGAAACACCATATATTTT
14	TRBV12-3/TRBV12-4	TRBJ2-5	few	TRBD2	CASSSGLAAETQYF	TGTGCCAGCAGTTCGGGGCTAGCGGCAGAGACCCAGTACTTC
19	TRBV12-5	TRBJ1-6	few	TRBD1	CASGLVRDRTSSYNSPLHF	TGTGCTAGTGGTTTGGTCCGGGACAGGACGAGCTCCTATAATTCACCCCTCCACTTT
16	TRBV11-2	TRBJ1-5	few	.	CASSLVFVYSNQPQHF	TGTGCCAGCAGCTTAGTATTCGTATATAGCAATCAGCCCCAGCATTTT
15	TRBV7-8	TRBJ2-5	.	TRBD1	CASSSWTGGTGTQYF	TGTGCCAGCAGCTCGTGGACAGGGGGAACAGGGACCCAGTACTTC
17	TRBV11-2	TRBJ2-1	few	.	CASNYRGHQTGWNEQFF	TGTGCCAGCAACTACCGGGGACACCAGACGGGTTGGAATGAGCAGTTCTTC
15	TRBV28	TRBJ2-5	.	.	CASSPSFGGGETQYF	TGTGCCAGCAGCCCATCTTTTGGGGGCGGAGAGACCCAGTACTTC
14	TRBV20-1	TRBJ1-5	.	.	CSAWTSRGPGPQHF	TGCAGTGCATGGACATCCAGGGGTCCGGGGCCCCAGCATTTT
15	TRBV9	TRBJ2-1	.	TRBD2	CASSVISGGYNEQFF	TGTGCCAGCAGCGTAATTAGCGGGGGGTACAATGAGCAGTTCTTC
14	TRBV6-5	TRBJ1-2	few	.	CASSYSGRDHGYTF	TGTGCCAGCAGTTACTCTGGCAGGGACCATGGCTACACCTTC
15	TRBV9	TRBJ1-3	.	.	CASSGVTGAGNTIYF	TGTGCCAGCAGCGGGGTGACAGGCGCTGGAAACACCATATATTTT